A single sample is the source of the 27 T cell receptor beta chains below, sequenced in a study of T-cell reconstitution after alpha-beta-depleted transplantation in children. Researchers prepared the TCRbeta library using unique molecular identifiers, the study reports. TCRdb analysed the PCR reads with MiXCR anew, one entry per CDR3 protein. This table holds about 400,000 distinct CDR3 sequences, around 15% found once. Specimen: PBMCs, mostly from graft donor cells, collected 360 days after TCRalphabeta/CD19-depleted stem cell transplant. Receptors originate from a boy under two years old who had a stem cell transplant for Wiskott-Aldrich syndrome, so the T cells may come from the graft donor.

The chain has TRBV20-1 and TRBJ2-3, with D perhaps TRBD2 (5 bases). This CDR3 has 12 residues. Per germline, CDR1 DFQATT and CDR2 SNEGSKA (reference sequence). V gave up 6 bases and J gave up 7 bases, with 14 bases separating them. The CDR3 DNA reads TGCAGTGCCGTTAGCGAACCTTATACGCAGTATTTT. This translates into CSAVSEPYTQYF.

A few counts support this clonotype. This chain connects TRBV20-1 to TRBJ2-7, with TRBD2 matching over 14 bases. The V and J ends lost 7 bases and 1 base, in that order; junction bases with no gene match: 9. The CDR3 runs 16 residues. Looked up from germline, CDR1 is DFQATT and CDR2 is SNEGSKA (reference sequence). CDR3 region: CSVPGLAGVGSYEQYF. CDR3 nucleotides: TGCAGTGTTCCGGGACTAGCGGGAGTAGGGTCCTACGAGCAGTACTTC.

This clonotype was observed a handful of times. The chain employs TRBV12-3 or TRBV12-4 and TRBJ2-3; TRBD2 matches at 12 bases. This CDR3 region has 14 residues. The trim removed 6 bases at V and 5 bases at J, leaving 3 bases unmatched. The chain's CDR3 is CASRPGLAGDTQYF. The CDR3 nucleotides read TGTGCCAGCAGACCGGGACTAGCGGGAGATACGCAGTATTTT.

This chain links TRBV24-1 with TRBJ1-1; D remains ambiguous. V was cut by 7 bases and J by 7 bases, with 9 bases left in between. Germline V CDR1 and CDR2: KGHDR, SFDVKD. The length of the CDR3 is 11 residues. CDR3 region: CATSRGYEAFF. The CDR3 bases are TGTGCCACCAGCCGTGGTTATGAAGCTTTCTTT.

CDR3 nucleotides: TGTGCCAGCAGCCTGGGACAGAGCCTTTCACCCCTCCACTTT. It yields the protein CASSLGQSLSPLHF. V usage is TRBV12-3 or TRBV12-4 and J usage is TRBJ1-6; the match to TRBD1 covers 7 bases. The CDR3 length is 14 residues. V lost 6 bases to trimming and J lost 9 bases; unmatched junction nucleotides: 8.

This clonotype was seen a handful of times. The chain uses TRBV15 and TRBJ2-4; no reliable D call. Germline CDR1 reads LNHNV; CDR2 reads YYDKDF (reference sequence). Trimming pared 8 bases from V and 3 bases from J, leaving 5 bases between. There are 11 residues in the CDR3. The CDR3 loop is CATFSKNIQYF. The CDR3 nucleotides read TGTGCCACCTTTAGCAAAAACATTCAGTACTTC.

V is TRBV10-1 and J is TRBJ2-2; TRBD2 matches at 15 bases. Germline V gene sequence: CDR1 WNHNN, CDR2 SYGVQD (reference sequence). The CDR3 spans 17 residues. The V gene end was trimmed by 4 bases and the J gene end by 3 bases; junction bases not matched to a gene: 3. The CDR3 DNA sequence: TGCGCCAGCAGTGCCGGGACTAGCGGGAGGTACACCGGGGAGCTGTTTTTT. Translating it yields CASSAGTSGRYTGELFF.

The chain couples TRBV5-1 to TRBJ2-7; perhaps TRBD1 as D (6 bases). The germline V and J ends were trimmed by 4 bases and 5 bases, with 13 bases remaining between them. The CDR3 has 13 residues. CDR1 and CDR2 from the germline V gene are SGHRS and YFSETQ. The CDR3 nucleotides are TGCGCCAGCAGCGAGGGACACCCCAACGAGCAGTACTTC. It yields the protein CASSEGHPNEQYF. Using reference TRBV5-1 and TRBJ2-7 for the parts outside the CDR3, the full variable domain is KAGVTQTPRYLIKTRGQQVTLSCSPISGHRSVSWYQQTPGQGLQFLFEYFSETQRNKGNFPGRFSGRQFSNSRSEMNVSTLELGDSALYLCASSEGHPNEQYFGPGTRLTVT.

CDR3 in amino acids: CASGFSRYRTPNTGELFF. The CDR3 bases are TGTGCTAGTGGTTTCTCGAGGTACCGAACGCCGAACACCGGGGAGCTGTTTTTT. The J gene is TRBJ2-2, the V gene TRBV12-5; D is undetermined. The CDR3 spans 18 residues. Trimming stripped 3 bases from V and 0 bases from J, with 17 bases between. Germline V lookup: CDR1 LGHNT, CDR2 FRNRAP.

There are a few counts of this clonotype. The chain recombines TRBV5-1 with TRBJ2-2; 9 bases line up with TRBD1. The V segment lost 4 bases and the J segment 3 bases; nucleotides outside the gene matches: 4. Germline CDR1 reads SGHRS; CDR2 reads YFSETQ. The CDR3 is 15 residues long. CDR3 bases: TGCGCCAGCAGCCCCGGGACAGGGTACACCGGGGAGCTGTTTTTT. Its translation: CASSPGTGYTGELFF.

The genes are TRBV11-2 and TRBJ2-7, with 10 bases matching TRBD2. CDR1 and CDR2 from the germline V gene are SGHAT and FQNNGV. V trimming: 1 base; J trimming: 2 bases; junction bases outside the gene matches: 5. CDR3 length: 16 amino acids. In DNA form, the CDR3 reads TGTGCCAGCAGCTTAGTGGCTAGCGGGGGAACCTACGAGCAGTACTTC. Encoded protein: CASSLVASGGTYEQYF.

This clonotype was observed a handful of times. This rearrangement joins TRBV7-9 to TRBJ1-2; D is unresolved. Looked up from germline, CDR1 is SEHNR and CDR2 is FQNEAQ (reference sequence). The V end was cut by 4 bases, the J end by 1 base, with 13 bases between. The CDR3 loop spans 15 amino acids. CDR3 DNA: TGTGCCAGCAGCTCCATAAGGGCGGGTAACTATGGCTACACCTTC. This codes for CASSSIRAGNYGYTF.

The V call is TRBV3-1, the J call TRBJ2-5; TRBD2 is a possible D gene (5 bases). CDR1 and CDR2 from the germline V gene are LGHDT and YNNKEL (reference sequence). V dropped 4 bases and J dropped 2 bases, with 11 bases sitting between them. The CDR3 is made up of 14 amino acids. CDR3: CASSRSGAQETQYF. Written as DNA, the CDR3 is TGTGCCAGCAGCCGGAGCGGCGCGCAAGAGACCCAGTACTTC.

The V and J genes are TRBV20-1 and TRBJ2-5; no definite D call. Per the germline V gene, CDR1 is DFQATT and CDR2 is SNEGSKA (reference sequence). CDR3 length: 11 amino acids. The CDR3 bases are TGCAGGTCCAGTTGGCAAGAGACCCAGTACTTC. It encodes CRSSWQETQYF.

This chain joins TRBV12-3 or TRBV12-4 and TRBJ2-4; 7 bases match TRBD1. The CDR3 length is 15 residues. Losses at the gene ends were 6 bases for V and 4 bases for J; bases not matched to a gene: 9. The CDR3 DNA is TGTGCCAGCAGCCCACACAGGGGCCCGAAAAACATTCAGTACTTC. It yields the protein CASSPHRGPKNIQYF.

The V gene is TRBV5-1, the J gene TRBJ2-7; D is uncertain. CDR1 and CDR2 from the germline V gene are SGHRS and YFSETQ. V was cut by 0 bases and J by 3 bases, with 7 bases left in between. The CDR3 is 13 amino acids. CDR3 coding DNA: TGCGCCAGCAGCTTGGATACCGTCTACGAGCAGTACTTC. It yields the protein CASSLDTVYEQYF.

This chain joins TRBV5-1 and TRBJ1-1; D remains ambiguous. The CDR3 runs 14 residues. The V gene lost 0 bases and the J gene lost 0 bases, with 6 bases spanning the gap. Germline CDR1 SGHRS, CDR2 YFSETQ. The CDR3, as DNA: TGCGCCAGCAGCTTGGCTCGCATGAACACTGAAGCTTTCTTT. Encoded protein: CASSLARMNTEAFF.

The chain is built from TRBV6-1 and TRBJ1-6; tentative D call: TRBD1 (5 bases). Between the trimmed V and J ends, which lost 7 bases and 3 bases, there was a span of 10 bases. Germline lookup yields CDR1 MNHNS and CDR2 SASEGT. The CDR3 consists of 14 residues. DNA for the CDR3: TGTGCCAGCAATGGGCAGGGCTATAATTCACCCCTCCACTTT. Amino acids: CASNGQGYNSPLHF.

The chain carries TRBV20-1 and TRBJ2-7; a weak D match, TRBD2 (6 bases). CDR1 is DFQATT, CDR2 SNEGSKA, per germline (reference sequence). V shed 6 bases and J shed 0 bases, with 18 bases lying between them. The CDR3 consists of 15 residues. As DNA, the CDR3 is TGCAGTGCCCGAAGGGACTTCAAGAGCTCCTACGAGCAGTACTTC. Its protein product is CSARRDFKSSYEQYF.

This clonotype occurred a few times. This chain uses TRBV5-1 with TRBJ2-3, with 9 bases aligning to TRBD1. Germline V lookup: CDR1 SGHRS, CDR2 YFSETQ. J lost 1 base, V lost 4 bases, and 7 bases had no gene match. CDR3 size: 16 residues. In DNA form, the CDR3 reads TGCGCCAGCAGCCGGGGGACAGGGATGGGCACAGATACGCAGTATTTT. It specifies CASSRGTGMGTDTQYF.

The rearrangement joins TRBV4-3 to TRBJ2-5, with D possibly TRBD1 on 5 matching bases. Germline V gene lookup returns CDR1 LGHNA and CDR2 YSLEER. Trimming stripped 5 bases from V and 1 base from J, with 17 bases between. This CDR3 contains 16 residues. The CDR3 DNA follows: TGCGCCAGCAGCTCATCATTGGGGCAGGGCCAAGAGACCCAGTACTTC. Protein sequence: CASSSSLGQGQETQYF.

This clonotype was seen more than once but under ten times. This chain connects TRBV9 to TRBJ1-4; maybe TRBD1 (5 bases). The CDR3 loop spans 15 amino acids. In germline, CDR1 is SGDLS, CDR2 YYNGEE. V was pared by 0 bases and J by 5 bases, with 11 bases between. The CDR3, as DNA: TGTGCCAGCAGCGTAGACCCAGGGTCAAATGAAAAACTGTTTTTT. Translated: CASSVDPGSNEKLFF.

The chain links TRBV6-2 or TRBV6-3 to TRBJ2-7, with D possibly being TRBD1 (6 bases). The CDR3 runs to 14 residues. The V end lost 6 bases, the J end lost 3 bases, and 15 bases lay between the germline ends. CDR1 and CDR2 (germline): MNHEY, SVGEGT. The CDR3 DNA reads as TGTGCCAGCAGGTCAACCCGGGACAACTACGAGCAGTACTTC. Translating it yields CASRSTRDNYEQYF.

V and J are TRBV5-1 and TRBJ2-6, with D possibly being TRBD1 or TRBD2 (5 bases each). The CDR3 sequence is 16 residues long. V shed 0 bases and J shed 3 bases, with 10 bases lying between them. Per germline, CDR1 SGHRS and CDR2 YFSETQ. In nucleotides, the CDR3 is TGCGCCAGCAGCTTGGGCGCGAGGGGTGGGGCCAACGTCCTGACTTTC. Protein sequence: CASSLGARGGANVLTF.

This clonotype was counted many times. The chain couples TRBV2 to TRBJ2-1; 7 bases match TRBD1. CDR1 and CDR2 from the germline V gene are SNHLY and FYNNEI. V lost 7 bases, J lost 13 bases, and 10 bases stayed unmatched. This CDR3 comprises 12 residues. The CDR3 nucleotides are TGTGCCAGCAAAGGCGATGGACAGGCACAGTTCTTC. Protein: CASKGDGQAQFF.

In this sample, this clonotype turned up a few times. The V call is TRBV7-9, the J call TRBJ2-7; D call uncertain. The CDR3 is made up of 15 amino acids. Germline CDR1 reads SEHNR; CDR2 reads FQNEAQ (reference sequence). Trimming cost V 1 base and J 4 bases, with 14 bases left between them. Written as DNA, the CDR3 is TGTGCCAGCAGCTTAGTTGACGGTCCAATTTACGAGCAGTACTTC. It is translated as CASSLVDGPIYEQYF.

This clonotype occurred a few times. V is TRBV29-1 and J is TRBJ2-2, with 8 positions matching TRBD2. This CDR3 has 13 amino acids. Germline V lookup: CDR1 SQVTM, CDR2 ANQGSEA. V gave up 5 bases and J gave up 7 bases; unmatched junction bases: 6. The CDR3 DNA follows: TGCAGCGTTTTTCGGCGGGAGGACGGGGAGCTGTTTTTT. It specifies CSVFRREDGELFF.